The 18 T cell receptor beta chains reported below all come from one sample, sequenced in a study of CD8 T cells in Susac syndrome. RNA amounts of roughly 0.5 to 1 ug underwent reverse transcription with random hexamers. Each CDR3 protein gets one entry after TCRdb re-called the immunoSEQ multiplex PCR reads with MiXCR. The table has 330,000 or so distinct CDR3 sequences, 65% to 90% seen once. The sequenced sample consisted of CD8+ T cells from PBMCs. The receptors stem from a human donor with multiple sclerosis.

V gene TRBV6-2 or TRBV6-3 combines with J gene TRBJ2-1, with no clear D. CDR1 and CDR2 (germline): MNHEY, SVGEGT. The V end was cut by 2 bases, the J end by 8 bases, with 10 bases between. The CDR3 is 13 amino acids. The CDR3 region is CASSYRSKDEQFF. CDR3 sequence (DNA): TGTGCCAGCAGTTACCGCTCTAAGGATGAGCAGTTCTTC.

The gene calls are TRBV6-6 and TRBJ1-5; no firm D call. This CDR3 is 13 amino acids long. V lost 0 bases to trimming and J lost 6 bases, with 6 bases between them. Germline V gives CDR1 MNHNY, CDR2 SVGAGI (reference sequence). The CDR3 nucleotides are TGTGCCAGCAGTTACTCGTATGCTCAGCCCCAGCATTTT. Translating it yields CASSYSYAQPQHF.

V usage is TRBV4-3 and J usage is TRBJ2-3, with TRBD2 matching over 13 bases. Unmatched junction bases numbered 3, after V lost 0 bases and J lost 3 bases. The CDR3 is 17 amino acids. Germline CDR1 and CDR2: LGHNA and YSLEER. CDR3 in DNA: TGCGCCAGCAGCCAAGATCGGGGACTAGCGGGGACAGATACGCAGTATTTT. It specifies CASSQDRGLAGTDTQYF.

The J gene is TRBJ2-7, the V gene TRBV12-3 or TRBV12-4; possible D gene TRBD2, 5 bases. The germline V and J ends were trimmed by 3 bases and 0 bases, with 18 bases remaining between them. This CDR3 spans 17 amino acids. The CDR3 loop reads CASSFVAPAVSSYEQYF. The CDR3 DNA is TGTGCCAGCAGTTTTGTAGCCCCAGCGGTCAGCTCCTACGAGCAGTACTTC.

The chain uses TRBV7-9 and TRBJ2-5; 7 bases agree with TRBD1. The J segment lost 1 base and the V segment lost 0 bases, leaving 2 bases of the junction unmatched. There are 15 residues in the CDR3. Germline CDR1 and CDR2: SEHNR and FQNEAQ (reference sequence). CDR3 DNA: TGTGCCAGCAGCTTAGCGCAGGGGGTCCAAGAGACCCAGTACTTC. It is translated as CASSLAQGVQETQYF.

The chain is built from TRBV6-2 or TRBV6-3 and TRBJ2-1; D may match TRBD1 or TRBD2 (7 bases each). This CDR3 is 15 amino acids long. The V end was cut by 2 bases, the J end by 8 bases, with 16 bases between. The V gene's germline CDR1 is MNHEY and CDR2 SVGEGT. CDR3 in amino acids: CASSYPRGGNDEQFF. CDR3 nucleotides: TGTGCCAGCAGTTACCCCAGGGGGGGGAACGATGAGCAGTTCTTC.

The chain links TRBV12-5 to TRBJ2-3; TRBD2 is a possible D gene (5 bases). Germline assignment: CDR1 LGHNT and CDR2 FRNRAP. Trimming cost V 0 bases and J 2 bases, with 12 bases left between them. The CDR3 runs 16 residues. The CDR3 here is CASGLVGGLLTDTQYF. CDR3 DNA sequence: TGTGCTAGTGGTTTGGTAGGAGGACTGCTCACAGATACGCAGTATTTT.

The gene calls are TRBV28 and TRBJ1-1; 8 nucleotides match TRBD1. The CDR3 length is 15 residues. Germline V lookup: CDR1 MDHEN, CDR2 SYDVKM. V was pared by 5 bases and J by 4 bases, with 9 bases of the junction left unmatched. CDR3 protein: CASSPRQGSVTEAFF. DNA of the CDR3: TGTGCCAGCAGTCCCCGACAGGGGTCCGTCACTGAAGCTTTCTTT.

This rearrangement joins TRBV5-6 to TRBJ2-5; tentative D call: TRBD1 (5 bases). The CDR3 contains 16 residues. V was clipped by 7 bases and J by 5 bases, with 24 bases between them. The germline V gene encodes CDR1 SGHDT and CDR2 YYEEEE. The CDR3, as DNA: TGTGCCAGCGGAGACCGACACGAACAGGAACCGGAGACCCAGTACTTC. Protein: CASGDRHEQEPETQYF.

The genes are TRBV25-1 and TRBJ2-1, with 7 bases identical to TRBD1. CDR1 is MGHDK and CDR2 is SYGVNS in the germline V gene. The J segment lost 4 bases and the V segment lost 7 bases, leaving 7 bases of the junction unmatched. The CDR3 sequence is 14 residues long. CDR3 loop: CASKRQGMYNEQFF. CDR3 in DNA: TGTGCCAGCAAAAGACAGGGTATGTACAATGAGCAGTTCTTC.

The V gene is TRBV7-9, the J gene TRBJ1-1, with D unclear. V was cut by 0 bases and J by 3 bases, with 5 bases left in between. The CDR3 runs 13 residues. Germline lookup yields CDR1 SEHNR and CDR2 FQNEAQ (reference sequence). The CDR3 region has the DNA TGTGCCAGCAGCTTAGCGGGAGACACTGAAGCTTTCTTT. Residues: CASSLAGDTEAFF.

This clonotype was picked up one time. This chain links TRBV6-5 with TRBJ2-4, with a weak D call TRBD2 (5 bases). CDR3 size: 17 residues. The germline V and J ends were trimmed by 2 bases and 8 bases, with 22 bases remaining between them. Germline-derived CDR1 and CDR2 are MNHEY and SVGAGI. The CDR3 protein is CASSYSNREYPVDIQYF. Written as DNA, the CDR3 is TGTGCCAGCAGTTACAGTAACCGGGAATACCCGGTGGACATTCAGTACTTC.

V is TRBV23-1 and J is TRBJ2-2; 11 bases map to TRBD2. TRBV23-1 is an open reading frame whose function is uncertain. This CDR3 is built from 22 residues. Unmatched junction bases numbered 17, after V lost 0 bases and J lost 2 bases. Written as DNA, the CDR3 is TGCGCCAGCAGTCAATCGGTCGGCAGCAATGCCGGGACTAGCGGTAACACCGGGGAGCTGTTTTTT. It codes for CASSQSVGSNAGTSGNTGELFF.

This rearrangement joins TRBV29-1 to TRBJ2-1; TRBD2 matches at 7 bases. This CDR3 is 16 amino acids long. Germline values: CDR1 SQVTM, CDR2 ANQGSEA. With V trimmed by 2 bases and J by 7 bases, 14 bases remained unmatched. The CDR3 DNA sequence: TGCAGCGTTGAACTCTGGGCGGGAGTCAATTGGAATGAGCAGTTCTTC. Protein product: CSVELWAGVNWNEQFF.

This chain connects TRBV5-1 to TRBJ2-1; the D gene is possibly TRBD1 (6 bases). The germline CDR1 and CDR2 sequences are SGHRS and YFSETQ. Trimming left V 7 bases short and J 9 bases short, with 20 bases between. This CDR3 is 14 amino acids long. The CDR3 DNA reads TGCGCCAGCCATGACCCTACACAAGGGGGTGAGCAGTTCTTC. Translating it yields CASHDPTQGGEQFF.

This clonotype was seen a few times. This sequence joins TRBV19 and TRBJ1-1; D is ambiguous. The CDR3 is 13 amino acids. Trimming shortened V by 5 bases and J by 1 base, and 8 bases separated the two germline ends. The V gene's germline CDR1 is LNHDA and CDR2 SQIVND (reference sequence). DNA of the CDR3: TGTGCCAGTAGTGAGGGTAAGAACACTGAAGCTTTCTTT. It translates to CASSEGKNTEAFF.

J is TRBJ2-3 and V is TRBV18; 7 bases fit TRBD1. Germline trimming cut 6 bases from V and 4 bases from J; bases unmatched to any gene: 13. Germline CDR1 is KGHSH and CDR2 is LQKENI. The CDR3 covers 16 residues. Here the CDR3 DNA reads TGTGCCAGCTCGCCCCCACTAGGGGGCAAGGCAGATACGCAGTATTTT. Translated, it gives CASSPPLGGKADTQYF.

The rearrangement uses TRBV12-3 or TRBV12-4 and TRBJ2-2; 8 nucleotides line up with TRBD1. Trimming at V came to 5 bases and at J to 3 bases, leaving 5 bases not matched to a gene. The CDR3 extends over 15 amino acids. The CDR3 region has the DNA TGTGCCAGCAGTATGACAGGGGCCTACACCGGGGAGCTGTTTTTT. Protein product: CASSMTGAYTGELFF.